A single T cell receptor beta chain is shown here with its context. These data originate in a study of blood T cell repertoires in COVID-19. Produced via immunoSEQ multiplex PCR; TCRdb's table is partial and in-frame only. In the table there are over 85,000 clones, around 86% of which are singletons. The CDR3 has 17 residues. Trimming at V came to 5 bases and at J to 3 bases, leaving 7 bases not matched to a gene. Germline values: CDR1 LNHDA, CDR2 SQIVND (reference sequence). The specimen sequenced was peripheral blood. The sequence came from a man in his forties or fifties with active or convalescent COVID-19. V gene TRBV19 combines with J gene TRBJ2-3, with TRBD2 matching over 14 bases. CDR3 amino acids: CASSARLAGGPTDTQYF. In DNA form, the CDR3 reads TGTGCCAGTAGTGCCCGACTAGCGGGGGGGCCGACAGATACGCAGTATTTT. Together with reference TRBV19 and TRBJ2-3, the CDR3 gives the full variable domain: DGGITQSPKYLFRKEGQNVTLSCEQNLNHDAMYWYRQDPGQGLRLIYYSQIVNDFQKGDIAEGYSVSREKKESFPLTVTSAQKNPTAFYLCASSARLAGGPTDTQYFGPGTRLTVL.